Presented here are 30 T cell receptor beta chains from one specimen sequenced in a study of T cells in Graves' hyperthyroidism and ophthalmopathy. Researchers amplified the TCR beta CDR3 regions from RNA transcripts. Initially, a first-round RT-PCR of the TCR CDR3 employed the HTBI primer set. TCRdb recomputed calls from the multiplex PCR reads with MiXCR, one row per CDR3 protein. The table includes more than 300,000 distinct CDR3 sequences, approximately 15% detected once. Source material: blood. These receptors were obtained from a woman aged 25 to 39 with Graves' hyperthyroidism.

This clonotype came up many times. The V gene is TRBV6-2 or TRBV6-3, the J gene TRBJ1-2; D may be TRBD1 (5 bases). The CDR3 extends over 14 amino acids. CDR1 MNHEY and CDR2 SVGEGT come from the germline V gene. Trimming shortened V by 8 bases and J by 6 bases, and 19 bases separated the two germline ends. The CDR3 coding sequence is TGTGCCAGCGATAATTCAGGGAGAGGAAATGGCTACACCTTC. Translation gives CASDNSGRGNGYTF.

This clonotype was detected only a few times. The chain joins TRBV4-3 to TRBJ2-7; D remains ambiguous. V shed 1 base and J shed 2 bases, with 6 bases lying between them. Germline values: CDR1 LGHNA, CDR2 YSLEER. This CDR3 spans 13 amino acids. CDR3 amino acids: CASSQGFTYEQYF. Here the CDR3 DNA reads TGCGCCAGCAGCCAAGGTTTCACCTACGAGCAGTACTTC.

This clonotype showed up just a few times. The chain employs TRBV7-9 and TRBJ2-5; TRBD1 matches 9 bases. Germline trimming cut 7 bases from V and 2 bases from J; bases unmatched to any gene: 2. The CDR3 loop spans 13 amino acids. Germline V gene data show CDR1 as SEHNR and CDR2 as FQNEAQ (reference sequence). The CDR3 is CASTGTGQETQYF. CDR3 nucleotides: TGTGCCAGCACCGGGACAGGGCAAGAGACCCAGTACTTC.

The chain combines TRBV20-1 with TRBJ1-5, with D unresolved. This CDR3 is 16 amino acids long. Looked up from germline, CDR1 is DFQATT and CDR2 is SNEGSKA (reference sequence). Trimming took off 3 bases at V and 1 base at J, with 16 bases between the two ends. Here the CDR3 reads CSASWLFRVSNQPQHF. CDR3 nucleotide sequence: TGCAGTGCTAGCTGGCTGTTTCGCGTAAGCAATCAGCCCCAGCATTTT.

In its sample, this clonotype was seen a few times. V usage is TRBV29-1 and J usage is TRBJ1-2; possibly TRBD1 for D (5 bases). The CDR3 runs to 15 residues. Trimming cost V 3 bases and J 3 bases, with 17 bases left between them. Germline V gene sequence: CDR1 SQVTM, CDR2 ANQGSEA. The DNA of the CDR3 is TGCAGCGTTGAGTCCGGGACGGCCGCGGACTATGGCTACACCTTC. Protein product: CSVESGTAADYGYTF. The whole variable domain, filled in from reference TRBV29-1 and TRBJ1-2, reads SAVISQKPSRDICQRGTSLTIQCQVDSQVTMMFWYRQQPGQSLTLIATANQGSEATYESGFVIDKFPISRPNLTFSTLTVSNMSPEDSSIYLCSVESGTAADYGYTFGSGTRLTVV.

The V call is TRBV4-2, the J call TRBJ2-5; D remains unclear. The CDR3 loop spans 14 amino acids. Germline V gene lookup returns CDR1 LGHNA and CDR2 YNFKEQ. Trimming shortened V by 0 bases and J by 4 bases, and 9 bases separated the two germline ends. The CDR3 bases are TGTGCCAGCAGCCAAGAACGTGTCGGAGAGACCCAGTACTTC. Protein: CASSQERVGETQYF.

Regarding this clonotype: Being one base from a much bigger clone, this may be a read error. The gene calls are TRBV6-1 and TRBJ2-7; 7 positions match TRBD2. The germline CDR1 and CDR2 sequences are MNHNS and SASEGT. The CDR3 runs 14 residues. Trimming cost V 6 bases and J 3 bases; bases outside gene matches: 8. The CDR3 region is CASRETRGSYEQYF. The CDR3 DNA is TGTGCCAGCAGGGAGACTCGCGGGAGCTACGAGCAGTACTTC.

This clonotype came up a few times. The chain employs TRBV6-5 and TRBJ2-5; unclear D gene. Germline V lookup: CDR1 MNHEY, CDR2 SVGAGI. V lost 2 bases and J lost 1, with 11 bases in between. The CDR3 is 15 residues long. CDR3 sequence reads: CASSYRAGIQETQYF. The CDR3 bases are TGTGCCAGCAGTTACCGCGCAGGTATCCAAGAGACCCAGTACTTC.

In its sample, this clonotype was seen a few times. The chain has TRBV7-9 and TRBJ2-3; 10 nucleotides match TRBD2. Germline loops: CDR1 SEHNR, CDR2 FQNEAQ (reference sequence). V dropped 5 bases and J dropped 2; count of bases not matched to a gene: 7. The CDR3 spans 16 residues. The CDR3: CASSRGAGGVTDTQYF. CDR3 nucleotide sequence: TGTGCCAGCAGCCGAGGAGCGGGAGGGGTCACAGATACGCAGTATTTT.

This clonotype has ten or more counts. This chain uses TRBV7-3 with TRBJ1-1; D is uncertain. The germline V gene encodes CDR1 SGHTA and CDR2 FQGTGA. V lost 4 bases, J lost 1 base, and 7 bases lay in between. There are 13 residues in the CDR3. The CDR3 reads CASSSVPNTEAFF. The CDR3 DNA reads TGTGCCAGCAGCTCAGTCCCGAACACTGAAGCTTTCTTT. The full variable domain, with the rest looked up from reference TRBV7-3 and TRBJ1-1, is GAGVSQTPSNKVTEKGKYVELRCDPISGHTALYWYRQSLGQGPEFLIYFQGTGAADDSGLPNDRFFAVRPEGSVSTLKIQRTERGDSAVYLCASSSVPNTEAFFGQGTRLTVV.

This clonotype appeared many times. The rearrangement links TRBV7-9 to TRBJ2-7; the match to TRBD1 covers 10 bases. The CDR3 sequence is 15 residues long. Per the germline V gene, CDR1 is SEHNR and CDR2 is FQNEAQ (reference sequence). V shed 3 bases, J shed 7 bases, and the junction held 9 bases outside the gene matches. This CDR3 reads CASSFAGTGEREQYF. CDR3 nucleotide sequence: TGTGCCAGCAGCTTCGCCGGGACAGGGGAACGAGAGCAGTACTTC. Supplemented by reference TRBV7-9 and TRBJ2-7, the full variable domain reads DTGVSQNPRHKITKRGQNVTFRCDPISEHNRLYWYRQTLGQGPEFLTYFQNEAQLEKSRLLSDRFSAERPKGSFSTLEIQRTEQGDSAMYLCASSFAGTGEREQYFGPGTRLTVT.

This clonotype turned up a few times. The chain uses TRBV19 and TRBJ2-3, with 13 bases lining up with TRBD2. Germline trimming cut 6 bases from V and 10 bases from J; bases unmatched to any gene: 13. Germline CDR1 and CDR2: LNHDA and SQIVND (reference sequence). This CDR3 is 16 amino acids long. CDR3 protein: CASSGGKTSGRAAQYF. For the CDR3, the DNA is TGTGCCAGTAGCGGCGGGAAAACTAGCGGGAGGGCCGCGCAGTATTTT.

This clonotype was detected many times. The chain employs TRBV7-9 and TRBJ2-7; the D gene is possibly TRBD2 (5 bases). Germline V gene data show CDR1 as SEHNR and CDR2 as FQNEAQ (reference sequence). The CDR3 runs to 12 residues. V lost 5 bases and J 5 bases, leaving 10 bases between the germline ends. CDR3 in amino acids: CASSHRGDEQYF. The DNA for the CDR3 is TGTGCCAGCAGCCACCGGGGAGACGAGCAGTACTTC.

This clonotype was found many times. V gene TRBV20-1 combines with J gene TRBJ2-3; TRBD2 matches at 9 bases. The V gene end was trimmed by 5 bases and the J gene end by 5 bases; junction bases not matched to a gene: 17. The CDR3 loop spans 17 amino acids. Germline V gene lookup returns CDR1 DFQATT and CDR2 SNEGSKA (reference sequence). CDR3 in DNA: TGCAGTGCTTATCCATTTCGGCGGGAGGGAGGTGGAGATACGCAGTATTTT. It codes for CSAYPFRREGGGDTQYF.

On this clonotype: A much larger clone differs by one base, so this may be a read error. The V gene is TRBV28, the J gene TRBJ2-7; 7 bases fit TRBD2. Germline V lookup: CDR1 MDHEN, CDR2 SYDVKM. Trimming took 10 bases from V and 4 from J; bases not matched to a gene: 10. There are 13 residues in the CDR3. Here the CDR3 reads CATGTGGSYEQYF. The CDR3 nucleotides read TGTGCCACCGGGACTGGCGGGAGTTACGAGCAGTACTTC.

In nucleotides, the CDR3 is TGTGCCAGTAGTATAATCGGGACTGGCCCCTACGAGCAGTACTTC. Amino acids: CASSIIGTGPYEQYF. This rearrangement joins TRBV19 to TRBJ2-7; D perhaps matches TRBD2 (6 bases). The CDR3 contains 15 residues. V lost 2 bases and J 2 bases, leaving 13 bases between the germline ends. CDR1 and CDR2 from the germline V gene are LNHDA and SQIVND (reference sequence).

Many counts were recorded for this clonotype. The chain is built from TRBV2 and TRBJ1-3; D not certain. CDR3 length equals 14 residues. Germline V gene data show CDR1 as SNHLY and CDR2 as FYNNEI. V lost 6 bases and J lost 1, with 10 bases in between. The CDR3 loop reads CASSRTDSGNTIYF. Here the CDR3 DNA reads TGTGCCAGCAGCCGGACGGATTCTGGAAACACCATATATTTT.

This chain links TRBV28 with TRBJ2-7; D possibly corresponds to TRBD1 (5 bases). The germline V gene has CDR1 MDHEN and CDR2 SYDVKM. CDR3 length: 14 residues. CDR3 region: CATARTRTGCEQYF. CDR3 nucleotide sequence: TGTGCGACGGCTAGGACAAGGACGGGTTGCGAGCAGTACTTC.

This clonotype was seen repeatedly, ten times or more. The chain carries TRBV12-3 or TRBV12-4 and TRBJ1-3; D is uncertain. Trimming removed 3 bases from V and 1 base from J, with 22 bases in between. The length of the CDR3 is 19 residues. CDR3 DNA: TGTGCCAGCAGTTTTCTAATAAATTTTCGTTTTGGGTCTGGAAACACCATATATTTT. It codes for CASSFLINFRFGSGNTIYF.

This clonotype has ten or more counts. This chain links TRBV19 with TRBJ1-1, with D tentatively TRBD1 (5 bases). This CDR3 has 18 residues. Germline lookup yields CDR1 LNHDA and CDR2 SQIVND (reference sequence). The V end lost 7 bases, the J end lost 0 bases, and 24 bases lay between the germline ends. The CDR3 reads CASTRGSRDGKMNTEAFF. Here the CDR3 DNA reads TGTGCCAGTACTCGCGGGAGCAGGGACGGAAAAATGAACACTGAAGCTTTCTTT. Complete variable domain (other parts from reference TRBV19 and TRBJ1-1): DGGITQSPKYLFRKEGQNVTLSCEQNLNHDAMYWYRQDPGQGLRLIYYSQIVNDFQKGDIAEGYSVSREKKESFPLTVTSAQKNPTAFYLCASTRGSRDGKMNTEAFFGQGTRLTVV.

A few counts support this clonotype. The CDR3 DNA reads as TGTGCCAGCAGCTTCCAGACAGTCAGTCCTAACTATGGCTACACCTTC. As protein: CASSFQTVSPNYGYTF. The chain is built from TRBV7-9 and TRBJ1-2; D perhaps matches TRBD1 (5 bases). V was shortened by 3 bases and J by 0 bases, with 14 bases between the two germline ends. The CDR3 sequence is 16 residues long. CDR1 is SEHNR, CDR2 FQNEAQ, per germline (reference sequence).

The CDR3 protein is CASSPEGRTTRSGANVLTF. DNA of the CDR3: TGCGCCAGCAGCCCGGAGGGACGGACTACCCGTTCTGGGGCCAACGTCCTGACTTTC. This chain uses TRBV5-1 with TRBJ2-6; D perhaps matches TRBD2 (6 bases). The CDR3 covers 19 residues. V was pared by 4 bases and J by 1 base, with 21 bases between. Germline assignment: CDR1 SGHRS and CDR2 YFSETQ.

The rearrangement links TRBV28 to TRBJ1-5; 7 nucleotides align to TRBD1. Looked up from germline, CDR1 is MDHEN and CDR2 is SYDVKM. The CDR3 sequence is 16 residues long. V was pared by 4 bases and J by 2 bases, with 8 bases of the junction left unmatched. CDR3 region: CASSSPLGTGNQPQHF. CDR3 sequence (DNA): TGTGCCAGCAGTTCTCCTTTGGGGACAGGCAATCAGCCCCAGCATTTT.

This clonotype was detected a few times. This chain connects TRBV15 to TRBJ2-5; D is undetermined. The CDR3 length is 12 residues. V was trimmed by 4 bases and J by 4 bases, leaving 7 bases between them. Germline V CDR1 and CDR2: LNHNV, YYDKDF (reference sequence). DNA for the CDR3: TGTGCCACCAGCATGAGACGAGAGACCCAGTACTTC. Translated, it gives CATSMRRETQYF. The full variable domain, in which reference TRBV15 and TRBJ2-5 provide the parts outside the CDR3, is DAMVIQNPRYQVTQFGKPVTLSCSQTLNHNVMYWYQQKSSQAPKLLFHYYDKDFNNEADTPDNFQSRRPNTSFCFLDIRSPGLGDTAMYLCATSMRRETQYFGPGTRLLVL.

The rearrangement links TRBV20-1 to TRBJ2-1, with 8 positions matching TRBD2. This CDR3 spans 14 amino acids. CDR1 is DFQATT, CDR2 SNEGSKA, per germline (reference sequence). The V and J ends lost 5 bases and 12 bases, in that order; junction bases with no gene match: 15. The CDR3 DNA reads as TGCAGTGCTGACGGGAGGGCCGTTCTCGATGGGCAGTTCTTC. This gives the protein CSADGRAVLDGQFF.

This clonotype was recorded many times. This rearrangement joins TRBV29-1 to TRBJ2-7; D is tentatively TRBD1 or TRBD2 (5 bases each). CDR3 length: 13 residues. Germline V gene lookup returns CDR1 SQVTM and CDR2 ANQGSEA. Trimming removed 7 bases from V and 6 bases from J, with 19 bases in between. The CDR3 region is CSGRDGGAREQYF. In DNA form, the CDR3 reads TGCAGCGGCCGGGACGGTGGGGCGCGCGAGCAGTACTTC.

The chain is built from TRBV20-1 and TRBJ2-7; D not certain. From germline, CDR1 is DFQATT and CDR2 SNEGSKA (reference sequence). The V gene lost 7 bases and the J gene lost 0 bases, with 10 bases spanning the gap. The CDR3 covers 12 residues. The CDR3 coding sequence is TGCAGTGGGACCTCAATCTCCTACGAGCAGTACTTC. Encoded protein: CSGTSISYEQYF.

The rearrangement joins TRBV10-3 to TRBJ2-7, with 10 bases identical to TRBD2. With 9 bases clipped from V and 6 bases from J, the junction kept 14 bases outside the gene matches. This CDR3 region has 15 residues. Per germline, CDR1 ENHRY and CDR2 SYGVKD. CDR3: CAIGPGLAGAGEQYF. The CDR3 DNA reads as TGTGCCATAGGGCCCGGGCTAGCGGGAGCCGGCGAGCAGTACTTC.

In regard to this clonotype: A clone one base away is much larger, so this may be a read error. The rearrangement links TRBV24-1 to TRBJ2-2; 9 bases agree with TRBD1. Germline V gene sequence: CDR1 KGHDR, CDR2 SFDVKD. The CDR3 runs 16 residues. The CDR3 nucleotides read TGTGCCACCAGTGATTCACAGGGGGCGGTACTCGGGGAGCTGTCTTTT. Its translation: CATSDSQGAVLGELSF.

This clonotype was seen ten or more times. The junction and the germline gene differ at one end; a read error may be behind it. The J gene is TRBJ1-6, the V gene TRBV28; D remains unclear. Looked up from germline, CDR1 is MDHEN and CDR2 is SYDVKM. The CDR3 length is 14 residues. CDR3 region: CASILSGPGSPLHF. For the CDR3, the DNA is TGTGCCAGCATTTTATCAGGCCCCGGGTCACCCCTCCACTTT.